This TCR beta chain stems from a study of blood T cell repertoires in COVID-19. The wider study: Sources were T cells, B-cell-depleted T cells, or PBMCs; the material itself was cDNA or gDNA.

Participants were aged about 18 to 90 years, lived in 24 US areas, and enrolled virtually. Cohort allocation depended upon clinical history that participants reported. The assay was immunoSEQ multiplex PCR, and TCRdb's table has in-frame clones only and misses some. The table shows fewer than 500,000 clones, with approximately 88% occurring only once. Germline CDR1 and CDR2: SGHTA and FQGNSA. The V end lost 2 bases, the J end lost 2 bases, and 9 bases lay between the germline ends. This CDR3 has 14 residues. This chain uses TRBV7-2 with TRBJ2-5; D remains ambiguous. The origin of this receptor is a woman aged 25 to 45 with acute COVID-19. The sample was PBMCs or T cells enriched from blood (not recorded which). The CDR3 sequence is CASSLSRGQETQYF. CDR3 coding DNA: TGTGCCAGCAGCTTATCCCGCGGTCAAGAGACCCAGTACTTC.